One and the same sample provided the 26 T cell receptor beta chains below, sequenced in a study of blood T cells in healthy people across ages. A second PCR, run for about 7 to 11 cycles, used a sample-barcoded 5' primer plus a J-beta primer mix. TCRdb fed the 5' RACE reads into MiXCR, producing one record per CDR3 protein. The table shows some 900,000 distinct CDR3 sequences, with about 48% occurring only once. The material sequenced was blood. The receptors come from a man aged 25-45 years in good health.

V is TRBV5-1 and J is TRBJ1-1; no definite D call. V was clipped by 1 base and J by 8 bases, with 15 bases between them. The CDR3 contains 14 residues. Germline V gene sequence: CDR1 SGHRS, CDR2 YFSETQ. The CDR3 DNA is TGCGCCAGCAGCTTGACCGCCAACATGGGGGAAGCTTTCTTT. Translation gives CASSLTANMGEAFF.

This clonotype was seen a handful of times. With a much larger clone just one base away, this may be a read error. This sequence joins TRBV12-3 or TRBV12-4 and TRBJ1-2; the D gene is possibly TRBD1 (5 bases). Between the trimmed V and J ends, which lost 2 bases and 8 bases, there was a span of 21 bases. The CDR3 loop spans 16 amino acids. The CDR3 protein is CASSLSGGFRGSGYTF. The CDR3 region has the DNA TGTGCCAGCAGTTTATCTGGGGGATTCCGGGGAAGCGGCTACACCTTC.

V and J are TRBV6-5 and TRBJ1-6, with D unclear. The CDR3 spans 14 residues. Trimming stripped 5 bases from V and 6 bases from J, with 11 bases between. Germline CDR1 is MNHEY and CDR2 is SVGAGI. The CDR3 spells CASSNDDTNSPLHF. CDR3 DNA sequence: TGTGCCAGCAGTAACGATGATACTAATTCACCCCTCCACTTT.

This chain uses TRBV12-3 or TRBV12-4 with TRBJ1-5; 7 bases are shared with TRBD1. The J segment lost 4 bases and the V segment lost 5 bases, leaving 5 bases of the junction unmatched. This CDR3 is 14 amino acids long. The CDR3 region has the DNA TGTGCCAGCAGTGAGCCGGGACAGAATCAGCCCCAGCATTTT. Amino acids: CASSEPGQNQPQHF.

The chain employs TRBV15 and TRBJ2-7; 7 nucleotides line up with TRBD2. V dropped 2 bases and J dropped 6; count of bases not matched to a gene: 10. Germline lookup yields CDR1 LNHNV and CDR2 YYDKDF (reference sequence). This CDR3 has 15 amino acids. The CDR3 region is CATSRSPGGIGEQYF. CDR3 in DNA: TGTGCCACCAGCAGATCGCCGGGAGGAATTGGCGAGCAGTACTTC.

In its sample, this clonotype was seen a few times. The CDR3 DNA is TGTGCCAGCAGCTTCGGCACGGACGAGCAGTACTTC. Translation: CASSFGTDEQYF. V and J are TRBV7-9 and TRBJ2-5, with unresolved D. The J call is uncertain, as TRBJ2-7 better fits the DNA end. The length of the CDR3 is 12 residues. Germline V gene data show CDR1 as SEHNR and CDR2 as FQNEAQ (reference sequence).

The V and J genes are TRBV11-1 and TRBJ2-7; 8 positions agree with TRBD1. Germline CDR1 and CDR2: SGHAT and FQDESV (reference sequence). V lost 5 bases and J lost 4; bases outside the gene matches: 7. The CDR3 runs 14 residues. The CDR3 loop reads CASSRRGQWYEQYF. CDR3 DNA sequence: TGTGCCAGCAGCCGCAGGGGGCAGTGGTACGAGCAGTACTTC.

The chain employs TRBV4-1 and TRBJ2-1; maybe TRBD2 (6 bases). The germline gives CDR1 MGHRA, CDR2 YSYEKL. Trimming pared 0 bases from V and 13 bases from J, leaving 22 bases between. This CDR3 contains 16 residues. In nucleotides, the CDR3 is TGCGCCAGCAGCCAAGATACTAGCAGTGGGAAAAAGACCCAGTTCTTC. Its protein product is CASSQDTSSGKKTQFF.

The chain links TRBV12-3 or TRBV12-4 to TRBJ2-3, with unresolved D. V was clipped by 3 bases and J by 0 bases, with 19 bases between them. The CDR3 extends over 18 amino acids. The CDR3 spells CASSFGRIATASTDTQYF. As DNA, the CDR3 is TGTGCCAGCAGTTTCGGCAGGATAGCTACCGCTAGCACAGATACGCAGTATTTT.

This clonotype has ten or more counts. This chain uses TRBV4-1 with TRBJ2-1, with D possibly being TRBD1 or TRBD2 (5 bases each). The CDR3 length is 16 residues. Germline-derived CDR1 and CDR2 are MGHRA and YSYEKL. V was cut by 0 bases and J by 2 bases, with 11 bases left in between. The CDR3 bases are TGCGCCAGCAGCCAAGATGGGCAGGGACCCTACAATGAGCAGTTCTTC. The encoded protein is CASSQDGQGPYNEQFF.

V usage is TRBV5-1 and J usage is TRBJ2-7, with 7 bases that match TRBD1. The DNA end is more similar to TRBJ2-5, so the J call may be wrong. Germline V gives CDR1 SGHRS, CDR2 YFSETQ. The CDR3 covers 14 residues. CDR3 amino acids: CASGVQGVYETQYF. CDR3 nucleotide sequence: TGCGCCAGCGGTGTCCAGGGGGTATACGAGACCCAGTACTTC.

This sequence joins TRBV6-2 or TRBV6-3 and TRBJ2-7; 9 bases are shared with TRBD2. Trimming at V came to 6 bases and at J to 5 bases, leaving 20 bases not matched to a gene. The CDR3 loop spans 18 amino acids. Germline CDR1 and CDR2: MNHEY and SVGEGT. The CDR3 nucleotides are TGTGCCAGCAGGGCAGGGGCCGTATGGACTAGCGAAAAGGACGAGCAGTACTTC. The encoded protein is CASRAGAVWTSEKDEQYF.

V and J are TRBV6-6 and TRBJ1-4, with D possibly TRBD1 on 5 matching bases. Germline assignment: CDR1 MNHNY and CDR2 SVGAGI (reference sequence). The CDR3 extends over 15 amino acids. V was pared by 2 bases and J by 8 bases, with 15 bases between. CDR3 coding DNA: TGTGCCAGCAGTTACCGCGTGGGGCCCAGGGAAAAACTGTTTTTT. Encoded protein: CASSYRVGPREKLFF.

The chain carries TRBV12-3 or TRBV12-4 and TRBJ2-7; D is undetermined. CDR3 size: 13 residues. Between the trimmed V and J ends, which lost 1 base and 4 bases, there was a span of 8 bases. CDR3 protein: CASSLGLQYEQYF. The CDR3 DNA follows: TGTGCCAGCAGTTTAGGGCTACAGTACGAGCAGTACTTC.

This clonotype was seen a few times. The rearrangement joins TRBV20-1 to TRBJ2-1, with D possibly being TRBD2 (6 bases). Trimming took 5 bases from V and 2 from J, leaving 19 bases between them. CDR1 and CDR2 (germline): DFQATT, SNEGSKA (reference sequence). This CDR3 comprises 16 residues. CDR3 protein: CSAEGLGGIPYNEQFF. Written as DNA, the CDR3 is TGCAGTGCTGAGGGCCTTGGGGGGATACCCTACAATGAGCAGTTCTTC.

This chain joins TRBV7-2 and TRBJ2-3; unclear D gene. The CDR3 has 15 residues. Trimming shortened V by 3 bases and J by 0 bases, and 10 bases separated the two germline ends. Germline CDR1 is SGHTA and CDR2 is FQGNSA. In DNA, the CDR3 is TGTGCCAGCAGCTTTGGCAGCTTTAGCACAGATACGCAGTATTTT. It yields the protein CASSFGSFSTDTQYF.

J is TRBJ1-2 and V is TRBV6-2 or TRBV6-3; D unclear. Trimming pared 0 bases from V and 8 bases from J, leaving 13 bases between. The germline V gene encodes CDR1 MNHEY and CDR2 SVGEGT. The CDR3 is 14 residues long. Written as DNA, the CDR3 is TGTGCCAGCAGTTACTCCGCGGGCTCCGGGGGCTACACCTTC. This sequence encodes CASSYSAGSGGYTF.

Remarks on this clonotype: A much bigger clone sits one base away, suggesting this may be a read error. The CDR3 DNA sequence: TGTGCCAGCAGCCAAGATCACAATGAGCAGTTCTTC. Translated: CASSQDHNEQFF. The chain recombines TRBV4-2 with TRBJ2-1; D remains unclear. CDR1 and CDR2 from the germline V gene are LGHNA and YNFKEQ. This CDR3 comprises 12 residues. V was cut by 0 bases and J by 5 bases, with 2 bases left in between.

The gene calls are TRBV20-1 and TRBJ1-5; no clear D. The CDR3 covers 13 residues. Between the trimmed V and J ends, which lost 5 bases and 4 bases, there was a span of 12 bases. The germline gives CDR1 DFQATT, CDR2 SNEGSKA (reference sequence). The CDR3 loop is CSAGAAGNQPQHF. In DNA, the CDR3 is TGCAGTGCTGGAGCCGCGGGGAATCAGCCCCAGCATTTT.

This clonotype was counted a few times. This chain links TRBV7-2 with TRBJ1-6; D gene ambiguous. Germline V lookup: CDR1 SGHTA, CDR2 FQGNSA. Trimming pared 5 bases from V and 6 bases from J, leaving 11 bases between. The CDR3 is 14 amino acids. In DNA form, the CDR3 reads TGTGCCAGCAGCCTCGTTATGGGTAATTCACCCCTCCACTTT. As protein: CASSLVMGNSPLHF.

Here the CDR3 DNA reads TGCAGTGCGCCCAACCTGAGGGGCTACGAGCAGTACTTC. Protein: CSAPNLRGYEQYF. The chain couples TRBV20-1 to TRBJ2-7; perhaps D is TRBD1 or TRBD2 (5 bases each). Germline V CDR1 and CDR2: DFQATT, SNEGSKA (reference sequence). Trimming removed 6 bases at V and 3 bases at J, with 15 bases between. CDR3 length: 13 residues.

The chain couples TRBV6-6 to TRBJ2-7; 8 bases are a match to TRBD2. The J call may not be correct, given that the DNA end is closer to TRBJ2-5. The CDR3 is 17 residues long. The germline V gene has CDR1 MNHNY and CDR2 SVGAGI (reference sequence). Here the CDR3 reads CASSFVISGAPVETQYF. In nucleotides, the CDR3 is TGTGCCAGCAGTTTTGTCATTAGCGGGGCGCCAGTCGAGACCCAGTACTTC.

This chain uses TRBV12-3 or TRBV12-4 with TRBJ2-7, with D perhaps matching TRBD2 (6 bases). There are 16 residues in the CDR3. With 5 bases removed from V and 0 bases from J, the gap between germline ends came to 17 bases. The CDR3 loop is CASSPGRTKLSYEQYF. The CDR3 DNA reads TGTGCCAGCAGTCCAGGACGGACTAAACTCTCCTACGAGCAGTACTTC.

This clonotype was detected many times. This CDR3 reads CASSPPGLQETQYF. The CDR3 region has the DNA TGTGCCAGCAGCCCACCGGGACTACAAGAGACCCAGTACTTC. This chain links TRBV7-2 with TRBJ2-5; 7 bases map to TRBD2. Germline CDR1 is SGHTA and CDR2 is FQGNSA. CDR3 length equals 14 residues. J lost 2 bases, V lost 5 bases, and 5 bases had no gene match.

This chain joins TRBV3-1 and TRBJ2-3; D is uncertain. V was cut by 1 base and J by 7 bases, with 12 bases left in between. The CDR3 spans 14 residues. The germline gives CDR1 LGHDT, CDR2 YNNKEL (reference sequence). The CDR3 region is CASSQGSSLNTQYF. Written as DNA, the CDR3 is TGTGCCAGCAGCCAAGGTTCGTCACTAAATACGCAGTATTTT.

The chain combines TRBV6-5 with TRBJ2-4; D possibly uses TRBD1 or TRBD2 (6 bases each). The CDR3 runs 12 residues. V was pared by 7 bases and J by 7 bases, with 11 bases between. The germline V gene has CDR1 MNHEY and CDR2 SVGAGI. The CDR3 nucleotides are TGTGCCAGCACCCTAGGGGGGAACATTCAGTACTTC. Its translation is CASTLGGNIQYF.